Presented here are 27 T cell receptor beta chains from one specimen sequenced in a study of T cell repertoires in cytomegalovirus infection. TCRdb re-derived calls from the reads in MiXCR, one entry per CDR3 protein. The sample yields 350,000 to 550,000 distinct CDR3 sequences, approximately 31% seen once. What was sequenced was PBMCs. The receptors were sampled from a human donor in good health (CMV status not recorded). Some clones in this sample may be carry-over from other donors' samples.

This clonotype came up a few times. The chain employs TRBV12-3 or TRBV12-4 and TRBJ1-1, with no clear D. V was cut by 4 bases and J by 0 bases, with 9 bases left in between. The CDR3 spans 14 residues. CDR3 nucleotides: TGTGCCAGCAGTTCGTCCGCGATGAACACTGAAGCTTTCTTT. It codes for CASSSSAMNTEAFF.

This clonotype was seen a handful of times. This chain connects TRBV19 to TRBJ1-5; 7 bases fit TRBD1. V shed 6 bases, J shed 6 bases, and the junction held 5 bases outside the gene matches. The CDR3 covers 13 residues. Germline V CDR1 and CDR2: LNHDA, SQIVND (reference sequence). The CDR3, as DNA: TGTGCCAGTAGCGTCCAGGGGGGTCAGCCCCAGCATTTT. It specifies CASSVQGGQPQHF.

This clonotype was counted a few times. This chain connects TRBV7-2 to TRBJ1-4, with 8 bases lining up with TRBD1. The ends lost 5 bases at V and 4 bases at J; junction bases unmatched: 6. Germline CDR1 and CDR2: SGHTA and FQGNSA. The CDR3 contains 15 residues. The CDR3 here is CASSPDRGFNEKLFF. The CDR3 bases are TGTGCCAGCAGCCCCGACAGGGGTTTTAATGAAAAACTGTTTTTT.

The rearrangement links TRBV19 to TRBJ1-3; weak D call: TRBD1 (5 bases). V lost 6 bases, J lost 0 bases, and 9 bases lay in between. Germline-derived CDR1 and CDR2 are LNHDA and SQIVND (reference sequence). The CDR3 has 14 residues. CDR3 in DNA: TGTGCCAGTAGAAGGGACGTCTCTGGAAACACCATATATTTT. Translation: CASRRDVSGNTIYF.

As for this clonotype: This likely comes from a read error, as the CDR3 has no conserved phenylalanine or tryptophan at its end. The chain joins TRBV5-5 to TRBJ2-7; possible D gene TRBD2, 6 bases. The germline gives CDR1 SGHKS, CDR2 YYEKEE (reference sequence). The CDR3 has 16 amino acids. Trimming shortened V by 0 bases and J by 4 bases, and 17 bases separated the two germline ends. CDR3 sequence: CASSLVNSGSVYEQYL. CDR3 sequence (DNA): TGTGCCAGCAGCTTGGTTAATAGCGGATCGGTTTACGAGCAGTACTTA.

In regard to this clonotype: At one end, the junction sequence differs from germline, possibly due to a read error. J is TRBJ1-2 and V is TRBV5-1; possibly TRBD1 for D (6 bases). Germline CDR1 and CDR2: SGHRS and YFSETQ. This CDR3 has 16 amino acids. In DNA form, the CDR3 reads TGCGCCAGCGGCTTGGGCTGGGGGCTCCGGATCTATGGCTACACCTTC. This translates into CASGLGWGLRIYGYTF.

The chain employs TRBV6-6 and TRBJ2-3; no clear D gene. Germline CDR1 MNHNY, CDR2 SVGAGI (reference sequence). Trimming stripped 5 bases from V and 0 bases from J, with 9 bases between. The CDR3 runs to 14 residues. The CDR3 spells CASSLKGSTDTQYF. The CDR3 DNA reads TGTGCCAGCAGTCTCAAGGGTAGCACAGATACGCAGTATTTT.

This sequence joins TRBV6-1 and TRBJ2-1; 11 bases match TRBD2. Germline V gene data show CDR1 as MNHNS and CDR2 as SASEGT. The J segment lost 5 bases and the V segment lost 2 bases, leaving 8 bases of the junction unmatched. CDR3 length: 17 amino acids. CDR3 in DNA: TGTGCCAGCAGTGAATCGTCGGGACTAGCGGAACACAATGAGCAGTTCTTC. Encoded protein: CASSESSGLAEHNEQFF.

The chain uses TRBV10-2 and TRBJ2-3, with TRBD2 identical over 7 bases. The J segment lost 0 bases and the V segment lost 0 bases, leaving 15 bases of the junction unmatched. CDR1 is WSHSY and CDR2 is SAAADI in the germline V gene. This CDR3 has 20 amino acids. The CDR3 protein is CASSESPLAVVPVSTDTQYF. Written as DNA, the CDR3 is TGCGCCAGCAGTGAGTCTCCGCTAGCGGTGGTACCAGTAAGCACAGATACGCAGTATTTT.

This clonotype was observed a handful of times. The chain recombines TRBV24-1 with TRBJ2-3, with TRBD2 as a possible D gene (6 bases). The CDR3 spans 15 residues. Between the trimmed V and J ends, which lost 3 bases and 2 bases, there was a span of 11 bases. Germline CDR1 KGHDR, CDR2 SFDVKD. The CDR3 nucleotides read TGTGCCACCAGTGATCCGGGGACTGACACAGATACGCAGTATTTT. This gives the protein CATSDPGTDTDTQYF.

This chain links TRBV28 with TRBJ2-2, with D perhaps TRBD2 (6 bases). This CDR3 region has 15 residues. V gave up 5 bases and J gave up 4 bases, with 14 bases separating them. Germline V lookup: CDR1 MDHEN, CDR2 SYDVKM. CDR3 in amino acids: CASSAREGGTGELFF. In nucleotides, the CDR3 is TGTGCCAGCAGTGCCCGTGAGGGAGGCACCGGGGAGCTGTTTTTT. The full variable domain, rest sourced from reference TRBV28 and TRBJ2-2, is DVKVTQSSRYLVKRTGEKVFLECVQDMDHENMFWYRQDPGLGLRLIYFSYDVKMKEKGDIPEGYSVSREKKERFSLILESASTNQTSMYLCASSAREGGTGELFFGEGSRLTVL.

In this sample, this clonotype turned up many times. Here the CDR3 DNA reads TGTGCCAGCAGCTCCTCCGCCGGGGACCATAGGTACTTC. Translating it yields CASSSSAGDHRYF. The chain recombines TRBV7-9 with TRBJ2-5; either TRBD1 or TRBD2 may supply D (5 bases each). Germline CDR1 and CDR2: SEHNR and FQNEAQ (reference sequence). V shed 4 bases and J shed 13 bases, with 19 bases lying between them. The CDR3 totals 13 residues.

The V and J genes are TRBV12-3 or TRBV12-4 and TRBJ2-5; D is perhaps TRBD1 or TRBD2 (7 bases each). The CDR3 runs to 17 residues. Between the trimmed V and J ends, which lost 6 bases and 3 bases, there was a span of 23 bases. The CDR3 reads CASSPRNRGGGKETQYF. CDR3 nucleotides: TGTGCCAGCAGCCCACGTAATAGGGGAGGGGGCAAAGAGACCCAGTACTTC.

In its sample, this clonotype was seen a few times. This rearrangement joins TRBV15 to TRBJ2-3; D unresolved. This CDR3 has 13 amino acids. V gave up 0 bases and J gave up 5 bases, with 6 bases separating them. Germline V CDR1 and CDR2: LNHNV, YYDKDF (reference sequence). The chain's CDR3 is CATSRENLDTQYF. CDR3 bases: TGTGCCACCAGCAGAGAGAACCTAGATACGCAGTATTTT.

This rearrangement joins TRBV5-6 to TRBJ1-1, with D uncertain. CDR1 and CDR2 (germline): SGHDT, YYEEEE. V was clipped by 2 bases and J by 8 bases, with 16 bases between them. The CDR3 is made up of 14 amino acids. The CDR3: CASSFGTGPLEAFF. CDR3 DNA: TGTGCCAGCAGCTTTGGTACTGGGCCCCTCGAAGCTTTCTTT.

This chain links TRBV2 with TRBJ2-5; no clear D. V lost 7 bases and J 4 bases, leaving 22 bases between the germline ends. The CDR3 loop spans 16 amino acids. The V gene's germline CDR1 is SNHLY and CDR2 FYNNEI. The chain's CDR3 is CASNTIGYREGETQYF. As DNA, the CDR3 is TGTGCCAGCAATACGATCGGGTATCGAGAAGGAGAGACCCAGTACTTC.

This clonotype was counted at least ten times. The J gene is TRBJ1-1, the V gene TRBV12-3 or TRBV12-4, with D possibly TRBD1 on 6 matching bases. CDR3 length: 15 residues. Trimming took off 8 bases at V and 0 bases at J, with 16 bases between the two ends. The CDR3 nucleotides are TGTGCCAGCCAAATTTTCACAGGGATGAACACTGAAGCTTTCTTT. It translates to CASQIFTGMNTEAFF.

This clonotype was seen more than once but under ten times. The chain is built from TRBV30 and TRBJ2-5; 11 positions agree with TRBD2. Losses at the gene ends were 3 bases for V and 1 base for J; bases not matched to a gene: 1. Per the germline V gene, CDR1 is GTSNPN and CDR2 is SVGIG (reference sequence). There are 14 residues in the CDR3. The CDR3 loop reads CAWSGTSGQETQYF. As DNA, the CDR3 is TGTGCCTGGAGCGGGACTAGCGGCCAAGAGACCCAGTACTTC.

This clonotype occurred many times. The chain combines TRBV11-2 with TRBJ2-1; a possible D gene is TRBD2 (5 bases). Germline CDR1 and CDR2: SGHAT and FQNNGV. The CDR3 length is 12 residues. Trimming removed 5 bases from V and 9 bases from J, with 11 bases in between. The CDR3 here is CASSGEEGEQFF. The CDR3 region has the DNA TGTGCCAGCAGCGGGGAAGAGGGTGAGCAGTTCTTC.

This clonotype turned up a few times. The V and J genes are TRBV5-6 and TRBJ2-2, with D maybe TRBD2 (6 bases). V was shortened by 1 base and J by 5 bases, with 18 bases between the two germline ends. The CDR3 runs to 17 residues. Germline V gives CDR1 SGHDT, CDR2 YYEEEE. CDR3: CASSLRRLALDTGELFF. The CDR3 DNA sequence: TGTGCCAGCAGCTTGCGGCGGCTAGCGCTTGATACCGGGGAGCTGTTTTTT.

There are a few counts of this clonotype. V usage is TRBV7-9 and J usage is TRBJ2-3, with D possibly matching TRBD1 (5 bases). The CDR3 sequence is 13 residues long. Trimming shortened V by 1 base and J by 5 bases, and 7 bases separated the two germline ends. Germline V gene sequence: CDR1 SEHNR, CDR2 FQNEAQ (reference sequence). The CDR3: CASSLGREDTQYF. CDR3 DNA sequence: TGTGCCAGCAGCTTAGGCAGGGAAGATACGCAGTATTTT. The full variable domain, with the rest looked up from reference TRBV7-9 and TRBJ2-3, is DTGVSQNPRHKITKRGQNVTFRCDPISEHNRLYWYRQTLGQGPEFLTYFQNEAQLEKSRLLSDRFSAERPKGSFSTLEIQRTEQGDSAMYLCASSLGREDTQYFGPGTRLTVL.

This chain links TRBV9 with TRBJ2-5, with D perhaps TRBD1 or TRBD2 (5 bases each). Germline lookup yields CDR1 SGDLS and CDR2 YYNGEE. V was pared by 9 bases and J by 9 bases, with 27 bases between. This CDR3 has 15 amino acids. CDR3 loop: CAIQSWTTGEGAQYF. As DNA, the CDR3 is TGTGCCATTCAAAGTTGGACGACCGGGGAAGGGGCCCAGTACTTC.

This chain joins TRBV11-2 and TRBJ2-7, with a weak D call TRBD1 (6 bases). The CDR3 is 14 amino acids. Germline V gives CDR1 SGHAT, CDR2 FQNNGV. Between the trimmed V and J ends, which lost 5 bases and 3 bases, there was a span of 14 bases. This CDR3 reads CASSPGDKGYEQYF. The CDR3 DNA reads TGTGCCAGCAGCCCCGGGGACAAGGGCTACGAGCAGTACTTC.

The chain recombines TRBV7-2 with TRBJ2-1; no definite D call. V lost 5 bases to trimming and J lost 6 bases, with 8 bases between them. This CDR3 has 12 residues. CDR1 and CDR2 from the germline V gene are SGHTA and FQGNSA. The CDR3 protein is CASSTKVNEQFF. CDR3 nucleotides: TGTGCCAGCAGCACAAAAGTCAATGAGCAGTTCTTC. Filled out from reference TRBV7-2 and TRBJ2-1, the complete variable domain reads GAGVSQSPSNKVTEKGKDVELRCDPISGHTALYWYRQSLGQGLEFLIYFQGNSAPDKSGLPSDRFSAERTGGSVSTLTIQRTQQEDSAVYLCASSTKVNEQFFGPGTRLTVL.

In its sample, this clonotype was seen a few times. This sequence joins TRBV19 and TRBJ2-7; 7 nucleotides line up with TRBD1. J lost 2 bases, V lost 6 bases, and 7 bases had no gene match. The CDR3 runs to 14 residues. CDR1 LNHDA and CDR2 SQIVND come from the germline V gene (reference sequence). CDR3 amino acids: CASRKDRSPYEQYF. In DNA, the CDR3 is TGTGCCAGTAGAAAGGACAGGAGCCCCTACGAGCAGTACTTC.

The CDR3 reads CASRRRQGTEDYGYTF. CDR3 sequence (DNA): TGTGCCAGCAGAAGACGACAGGGGACCGAGGACTATGGCTACACCTTC. This chain links TRBV6-1 with TRBJ1-2; 8 bases align to TRBD1. The germline V gene has CDR1 MNHNS and CDR2 SASEGT. With V trimmed by 6 bases and J by 3 bases, 12 bases remained unmatched. This CDR3 has 16 amino acids.

This clonotype was seen at least ten times. CDR3 in DNA: TGTGCCAGCAGCCAAGAGTACATGAGACAGGGGGTCTCTAACTATGGCTACACCTTC. This translates into CASSQEYMRQGVSNYGYTF. The chain links TRBV3-1 to TRBJ1-2; TRBD1 matches 9 bases. Trimming cost V 0 bases and J 0 bases; bases outside gene matches: 11. Germline V gene lookup returns CDR1 LGHDT and CDR2 YNNKEL (reference sequence). The CDR3 runs 19 residues.